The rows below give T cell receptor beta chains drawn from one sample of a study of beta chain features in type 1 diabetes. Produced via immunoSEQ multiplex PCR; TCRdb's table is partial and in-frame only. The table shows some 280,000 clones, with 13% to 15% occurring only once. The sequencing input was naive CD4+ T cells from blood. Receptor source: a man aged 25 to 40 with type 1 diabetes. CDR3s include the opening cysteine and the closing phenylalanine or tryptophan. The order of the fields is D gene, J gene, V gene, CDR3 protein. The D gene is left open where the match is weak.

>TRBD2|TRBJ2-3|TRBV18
CASSPRKGTSYSDTQYF
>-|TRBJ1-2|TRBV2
CASSSTAPALYGYTF
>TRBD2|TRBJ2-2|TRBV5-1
CASSHGTSDSGELFF
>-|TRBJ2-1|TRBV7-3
CASSPSGLYEQFF
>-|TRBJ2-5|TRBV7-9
CASSSTGFQETQYF
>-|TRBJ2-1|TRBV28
CASSLGLASYNEQFF
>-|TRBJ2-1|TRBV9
CASSVGGGQYNEQFF
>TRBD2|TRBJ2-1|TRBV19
CASSKGTSGRDEQFF
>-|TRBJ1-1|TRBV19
CASSSLSAGNTEAFF
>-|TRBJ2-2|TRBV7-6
CASSLGQFDTGELFF
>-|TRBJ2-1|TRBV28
CASSHHNFDRNEQFF
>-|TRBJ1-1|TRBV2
CASRPARENTEAFF
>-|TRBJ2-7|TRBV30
CAWSVRQGRLYEQYF
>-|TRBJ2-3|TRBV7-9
CASSHSDTQYF
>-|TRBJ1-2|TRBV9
CASSVGGGKDYGYTF
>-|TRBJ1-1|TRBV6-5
CASSYGPGGKAFF
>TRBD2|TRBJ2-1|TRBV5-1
CASSLFVAGGDNEQFF
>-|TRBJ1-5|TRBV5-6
CASSLGAPGGQPQHF
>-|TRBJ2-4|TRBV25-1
CASRGGGYRYSDIQYF
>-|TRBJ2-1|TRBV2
CASSEVRNEQFF
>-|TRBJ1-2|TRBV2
CASSNTPGDSYGYTF
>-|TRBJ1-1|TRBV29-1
CSVEGRAGTEAFF
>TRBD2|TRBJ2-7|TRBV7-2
CASSLLAVTYEQYF
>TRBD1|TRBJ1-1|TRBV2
CASSEQGGLNTEAFF
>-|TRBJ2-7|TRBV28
CASSLVLGVYEQYF
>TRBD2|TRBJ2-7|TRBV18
CASGAGVQEEQYF
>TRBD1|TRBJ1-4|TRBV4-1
CASSPGQVSEKLFF
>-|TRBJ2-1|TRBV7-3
CASSLDRDNEQFF
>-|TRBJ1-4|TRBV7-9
CASSSSGVGEKLFF
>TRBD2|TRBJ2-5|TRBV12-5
CASGPPGGVTQYF
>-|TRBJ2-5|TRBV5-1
CASSFSRRDVETQYF
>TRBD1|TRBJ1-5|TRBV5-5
CASSPLDRVNQPQHF
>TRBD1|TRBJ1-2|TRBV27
CASSSPTGRDLGYTF
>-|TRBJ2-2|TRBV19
CASSIGTGRGTGELFF
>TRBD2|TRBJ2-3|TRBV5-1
CASSLGTSGTDTQYF
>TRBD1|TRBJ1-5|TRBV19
CASSSRPTGNNQPQHF
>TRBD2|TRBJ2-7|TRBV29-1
CSVGGLAGANSYEQYF
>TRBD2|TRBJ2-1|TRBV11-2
CASSLGTSGRAFNEQFF
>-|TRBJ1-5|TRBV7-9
CASSLGTPSNQPQHF
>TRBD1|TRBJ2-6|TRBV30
CAWRGQGRASGANVLTF